The rows below give T cell receptor beta chains drawn from one sample of a study of T cell responses to AZD1222 COVID-19 vaccine. Profiling relied on immunoSEQ multiplex PCR, and the TCRdb table lists in-frame clones only, not all of them. The top ten hold roughly 4% of the sample, which has 90,000 to 150,000 clones, approximately 90% seen once. This specimen consisted of peripheral blood, obtained 28 days after the second AZD1222 dose. The receptors were sampled from an adult who received the AZD1222 COVID-19 vaccine. The CDR3 runs from the conserved cysteine through the conserved F or W. The order of the fields is CDR3 length, V gene, J gene, CDR3 protein.

CDR3 length: 13; V gene: TRBV10-3; J gene: TRBJ2-5; CDR3 protein: CATGDSLQETQYF
CDR3 length: 17; V gene: TRBV3-1/TRBV3-2; J gene: TRBJ1-5; CDR3 protein: CASSYSHFDRGGQPQHF
CDR3 length: 12; V gene: TRBV30; J gene: TRBJ1-1; CDR3 protein: CAWSATITEAFF
CDR3 length: 15; V gene: TRBV27; J gene: TRBJ1-5; CDR3 protein: CASSGRGDSNQPQHF
CDR3 length: 12; V gene: TRBV30; J gene: TRBJ1-1; CDR3 protein: CAWLRRNTEAFF
CDR3 length: 17; V gene: TRBV7-3; J gene: TRBJ2-3; CDR3 protein: CASSSKTGTRGTDTQYF
CDR3 length: 16; V gene: TRBV5-6; J gene: TRBJ1-3; CDR3 protein: CASSLDGQGTGNTIYF
CDR3 length: 15; V gene: TRBV6-5; J gene: TRBJ2-1; CDR3 protein: CASSYSAGGLNEQFF
CDR3 length: 16; V gene: TRBV27; J gene: TRBJ1-5; CDR3 protein: CASSLYGSLSNQPQHF
CDR3 length: 17; V gene: TRBV19; J gene: TRBJ2-7; CDR3 protein: CASSISPPREGGYEQYF
CDR3 length: 15; V gene: TRBV7-9; J gene: TRBJ1-1; CDR3 protein: CASSTQELMNTEAFF
CDR3 length: 14; V gene: TRBV30; J gene: TRBJ2-3; CDR3 protein: CAWSSGGRADTQYF
CDR3 length: 15; V gene: TRBV6-5; J gene: TRBJ2-2; CDR3 protein: CASSVLSFGPGELFF
CDR3 length: 13; V gene: TRBV9; J gene: TRBJ1-1; CDR3 protein: CASSAPGNTEAFF
CDR3 length: 15; V gene: TRBV19; J gene: TRBJ1-5; CDR3 protein: CASTILEGFNQPQHF
CDR3 length: 12; V gene: TRBV27; J gene: TRBJ1-6; CDR3 protein: CASSGGLSPLHF
CDR3 length: 16; V gene: TRBV18; J gene: TRBJ1-2; CDR3 protein: CASSPPGRRDVGGYTF
CDR3 length: 15; V gene: TRBV5-6; J gene: TRBJ1-5; CDR3 protein: CASSIMQGHNQPQHF
CDR3 length: 14; V gene: TRBV29-1; J gene: TRBJ1-1; CDR3 protein: CSVRQGLLGTEAFF
CDR3 length: 18; V gene: TRBV29-1; J gene: TRBJ2-6; CDR3 protein: CSVELWQVPESGANVLTF
CDR3 length: 14; V gene: TRBV7-3; J gene: TRBJ2-3; CDR3 protein: CASSPRQGVDTQYF
CDR3 length: 16; V gene: TRBV7-9; J gene: TRBJ2-1; CDR3 protein: CASSLGTSGGAGEQFF
CDR3 length: 16; V gene: TRBV28; J gene: TRBJ1-6; CDR3 protein: CASSSGGSSYNSPLHF
CDR3 length: 14; V gene: TRBV9; J gene: TRBJ1-4; CDR3 protein: CASSVAGVNEKLFF
CDR3 length: 14; V gene: TRBV12-2; J gene: TRBJ1-2; CDR3 protein: CASRFDRGPPGYTF
CDR3 length: 14; V gene: TRBV6-4; J gene: TRBJ2-2; CDR3 protein: CASSKAGDTGELFF
CDR3 length: 14; V gene: TRBV5-4; J gene: TRBJ2-1; CDR3 protein: CASTLAGAFNEQFF
CDR3 length: 15; V gene: TRBV7-9; J gene: TRBJ2-5; CDR3 protein: CASSSRLATQETQYF
CDR3 length: 18; V gene: TRBV3-1/TRBV3-2; J gene: TRBJ1-1; CDR3 protein: CASSQEGQGASLNTEAFF
CDR3 length: 17; V gene: TRBV13; J gene: TRBJ2-7; CDR3 protein: CASSLGGTSGPTYEQYF
CDR3 length: 17; V gene: TRBV5-4; J gene: TRBJ2-5; CDR3 protein: CASTTGTGAGYQETQYF
CDR3 length: 15; V gene: TRBV9; J gene: TRBJ1-1; CDR3 protein: CASSAPQSMNTEAFF
CDR3 length: 18; V gene: TRBV11-2; J gene: TRBJ2-2; CDR3 protein: CASMSIAVLVSNTGELFF
CDR3 length: 14; V gene: TRBV2; J gene: TRBJ1-2; CDR3 protein: CASTQKGHNYGYTF
CDR3 length: 13; V gene: TRBV15; J gene: TRBJ2-5; CDR3 protein: CATSRVGQETQYF
CDR3 length: 13; V gene: TRBV3-1/TRBV3-2; J gene: TRBJ1-1; CDR3 protein: CASRSWLNTEAFF
CDR3 length: 12; V gene: TRBV30; J gene: TRBJ2-1; CDR3 protein: CAWRRENNEQFF
CDR3 length: 18; V gene: TRBV30; J gene: TRBJ1-4; CDR3 protein: CAWSVRRGSWASREKLFF
CDR3 length: 13; V gene: TRBV27; J gene: TRBJ1-2; CDR3 protein: CASSLTGMRGYTF
CDR3 length: 13; V gene: TRBV7-2; J gene: TRBJ1-2; CDR3 protein: CASSRGQNYGYTF
CDR3 length: 15; V gene: TRBV3-1/TRBV3-2; J gene: TRBJ2-5; CDR3 protein: CASSQEPVERETQYF
CDR3 length: 12; V gene: TRBV7-3; J gene: TRBJ2-2; CDR3 protein: CASSSNTGELFF